This T cell receptor beta chain came from a study of cytomegalovirus exposure and HLA in healthy donors (dated by TCRdb to about 2017). In the study overall: According to an earlier analysis of 587 of the donors, about 179 million T cells yielded 117 million unique TCR beta sequences and 276 Gb of sequence data. An early release that covered about 600 HLA-typed donors contained around 330 gigabases of sequencing data and tens of millions of unique TCR sequences. The genetic ancestry cluster associated with self-reported Caucasian donors included 81% of the 398 genotyped donors. The study aimed to test whether cataloging public T cell receptors could reveal signatures of past pathogen exposure. The T cell repertoires of 670 or so subjects were profiled by immunosequencing and related to cytomegalovirus serostatus. Along with the roughly 700-subject first cohort, a separate validation cohort of 120 different subjects was used. The study combined high-throughput TCR immunosequencing, statistical association of individual TCRs with disease status, and machine learning to predict cytomegalovirus infection status. A later analysis re-analyzed previously published TCR beta repertoires from roughly 690 donors and added high-resolution HLA genotyping to study TCR occurrence patterns. The later analysis used no new phenotypic data to find candidate immune exposures, relying instead on TCR beta sequences and their occurrence across donors. To decide whether each TCR beta V gene segment behaved as functional or pseudogenic, an earlier analysis of fewer than 750 of the donors relied on high-throughput TCR beta sequencing. Donor age, sex, ethnicity and CMV serostatus were collected together with the repertoire data. In a later genetic analysis, genome-wide SNP genotypes for 398 of the 666 donors were used, and that subset was treated as a discovery cohort. Every discovery cohort repertoire had been produced on one sequencing platform. HLA typing covered class I and class II loci at four-digit resolution. Typing coverage differed by locus: A, B, C, DRB1 and DQB1 were typed in about 620-630 donors, DQA1 in about 560, DPA1 in 600 to 610, and DPB1 in 450 to 480. A handful of DR-DQ haplotypes were handled as single units for association and clustering because linkage in the cohort was strong. Among 300 to 450 genotyped donors of the cohort, an average of approximately 230,000 unique TCR beta nucleotide sequences were sequenced per donor, roughly 20% of them non-productive. Summary of the overall study and its limitations: A few of the identified cytomegalovirus-associated TCR beta chains were confirmed in vitro to be specific for cytomegalovirus antigens. Across donors, most TCR sequences were observed very rarely, whereas some public TCRs were present in many individuals. Because the 87-base-pair reads could not distinguish some IMGT-functional V segments, including TRBV6-2 and TRBV6-3, those segments were excluded. A further reported finding was that TCR beta sequences accurately predicted the HLA-A and HLA-B alleles for most subjects in the first cohort. According to a later analysis, TCR association rates differed among HLA loci, with DRB1 alleles showing the most associated TCRs and HLA-C alleles showing the fewest. A later genetic analysis associated a missense DCLRE1C variant with V-gene and J-gene trimming of TCR beta chains, and an independent cohort replicated the association. A later analysis found that most CMV-associated TCR beta chains appeared HLA-restricted, with HLA associations seemingly driven largely by CMV exposure. CMV serostatus was the only immune exposure information available for the cohort. Linkage disequilibrium might explain the correlated functional status among segregating V segments, but an unknown experimental factor could not be ruled out. In a later analysis, several top co-occurrence clusters were reported to appear linked to parvovirus B19, influenza, CMV and Epstein-Barr virus. In the study, around 150 TCR beta chains were listed as associated with cytomegalovirus. A group of highly shared sequence variants was considered likely to be a technical artifact of the sequencing pipeline. Because counts were too low, roughly 16 rarely observed V segments, including chromosome 9 orphons, were excluded from the earlier analysis of about 500 of the donors. According to the authors, the approach could potentially be generalized to other disease states and immunological phenotypes. In a later analysis, around 17,000 TCR beta sequences were associated with specific HLA alleles at a false discovery rate of 0.05. Presence/absence analyses assumed roughly uniform sequencing depth across donors, an assumption that may not hold. The cohort was sequenced for TCR beta chains only, and without alpha or paired-chain data the features that could be detected were limited. In a later analysis, HLA-associated TCR beta chains showed more clonal expansion and lower generation probabilities than non-associated chains that were equally common. In an earlier analysis of more than 450 of the donors, most TCR beta V segments were observed in productive rearrangements about 90% or about 30% of the time, broadly matching IMGT annotations. Cytomegalovirus status was reported to be diagnosed by the classifier with high specificity and sensitivity in both the original and validation cohorts. In a later genetic analysis, fewer N-insertions in productive TCRs were reported among donors in an Asian-associated ancestry cluster than the roughly 700-donor mean. Assigning TCR associations to individual alleles was difficult when HLA alleles, especially DR and DQ, strongly co-occurred. Because HLA typing was unavailable for some donors at each locus, only the typed subset was used in association tests.

The method behind the library was the immunoSEQ multiplex PCR assay. For the multiplex PCR, a mixture combining 60 forward primers for TCR Vbeta segments and 13 reverse primers for TCR Jbeta segments was used. The CDR3 region of rearranged TCR beta genes was amplified from genomic DNA with a multiplex PCR assay. Amplified TCR beta libraries were sequenced as 87-base-pair reads on the Illumina HiSeq System. Processing in the source paper ran as follows. In a later analysis, tens of millions of unique TCR beta chains were counted across the roughly 610 repertoires, and about 9.9 million of these chains were shared by at least two donors. Raw reads were error-corrected and collapsed into unique sequences with a nearest-neighbor algorithm that merged closely related sequences to remove PCR and sequencing errors. To assign V, D and J gene segments, CDR3 sequences were aligned to IMGT reference sequences. Each retained sequence needed at least a six-nucleotide match to both a V gene segment and a J gene segment. Rearrangements were called productive when the CDR3 lacked stop codons and stayed in frame with V and J; all others were non-productive. CDR3 was defined by IMGT convention, running from the second conserved V-encoded cysteine to the conserved J-encoded phenylalanine. In an earlier analysis of more than 550 of the donors, sequences lacking an unambiguous match to a single V gene segment were excluded. In an earlier analysis of several hundred of the donors, a V segment was called functional when productive rearrangements were above 56.7%, and segregating when the standard deviation between donors exceeded 5%. To diagnose cytomegalovirus status from the catalog of TCR beta chain sequences, a statistical classification framework was built. V and J gene assignment, in a later analysis, came from comparing TCR nucleotide sequences with IMGT/GENE-DB human TR gene sequences. A later analysis assigned CDR3 sequences and most-parsimonious VDJ recombination scenarios with the TCRdist pipeline. In a later analysis, every TCR beta chain was defined by the combination of its CDR3 amino acid sequence and its V-gene family, and reads without a unique V-gene family were dropped. As a way to deal with suspected cross-contamination and a sequencing artifact, a later analysis dropped 500 to 700 nucleotide sequences that were highly shared and had low generation probability. A later analysis calculated a clonal expansion index for each public chain from normalized within-repertoire ranks of inferred template counts. In a later analysis, generation probabilities were computed with a VDJ recombination model fitted to out-of-frame rearrangements, and the resulting probabilities were checked against IGoR. Hypergeometric tests were used in a later analysis to score TCR-TCR, TCR-HLA and TCR-CMV co-occurrence, with a repertoire-size bias correction applied to the TCR pairs. In a later analysis, false discovery rates were estimated by permuting HLA or CMV assignments 20 times. A later analysis grouped co-occurring TCRs with DBSCAN, adding TCRdist sequence similarity when clustering within HLA-allele-positive subsets. Repertoires with fewer than 30,000 or more than 120,000 public chains, plus five repertoires with anomalous nucleotide sharing, were excluded from co-occurrence clustering. TCRdb re-hosts the immuneACCESS table, in-frame sequences only. Its copies lack some clones; in the studies checked, an unresolved V gene accounts for under half of them, and the cause for the rest is not known. The D gene and trimming were derived from the DNA, and the V and J assignments and clone size from that table. The table for this sample lists about 130,000 clones; about two thirds of them were counted only once. The ten largest clones represent approximately 2.6% of the sample.

Including cysteine and phenylalanine, the CDR3 has 15 amino acids. Only CDR3 DNA is held: 45 bases, read in frame from base 1. From V the trimming removes 11 bases and from J it removes 4 bases, while the gene matches leave 10 bases of the junction unaccounted for. The germline V gene encodes CDR1 LGHNA and CDR2 YNFKEQ. In total, 630 or so healthy bone marrow donors made up the cohort. At the time of sampling, all cohort members were nominally healthy, though unrecorded immune exposures were likely present. The donor tested CMV seropositive and was one of the 289 seropositive cohort members. A peripheral blood sample was collected from each donor, and TCR beta sequencing was performed on peripheral blood mononuclear cells. The Qiagen DNeasy Blood Extraction Kit was used to extract genomic DNA from the blood cell samples. This clone was seen only a few times. This clone's antigen is unknown. No per-base quality is available; no much larger clone lies one base away.

The chain links TRBV4-2 with TRBJ1-6, with 8 bases in between that match TRBD1. Sequencing was performed on PBMCs. This sequence originates from a woman in her fifties or sixties in good health and CMV-seropositive. The DNA sequence is as follows: TGTGCCGCGGGGCCAGGGGGCTCGTATAATTCACCCCTCCACTTT. Translated, it gives CAAGPGGSYNSPLHF.